This TCR beta chain was identified during a study of blood T cell repertoires in COVID-19. Produced via immunoSEQ multiplex PCR; TCRdb's table is partial and in-frame only. The sample has about 71,000 clones, approximately 85% seen once. This clone has just a few counts. The CDR3 spans 17 residues. Germline V CDR1 and CDR2: SNHLY, FYNNEI. Between the trimmed V and J ends, which lost 0 bases and 9 bases, there was a span of 18 bases. The rearrangement links TRBV2 to TRBJ1-6; D might be TRBD1 (5 bases). Material: peripheral blood. This TCR came from an elderly man with acute or convalescent COVID-19. CDR3 in DNA: TGTGCCAGCAGTGAAGCGCGTCCGGGGGGAAGGCTTTCACCCCTCCACTTT. Translation: CASSEARPGGRLSPLHF.